This T cell receptor (beta chain) was captured in a study of T cell responses to AZD1222 COVID-19 vaccine. Study observations and caveats: The study found Spike-specific TCR breadth and depth rose after two AZD1222 doses.

The V end was cut by 1 base, the J end by 7 bases, with 14 bases between. Germline loops: CDR1 SEHNR, CDR2 FQNEAQ (reference sequence). The CDR3 is 16 amino acids. Repertoires were generated with immunoSEQ multiplex PCR, while TCRdb's copy carries only in-frame clones and drops some. This sample has approximately 93,000 clones, with over 75% found just once. Turning to this clone: Its antigen remains unknown.

V gene TRBV7-9 combines with J gene TRBJ1-6; maybe TRBD1 (5 bases). This TCR was recovered from an adult who received the AZD1222 COVID-19 vaccine. Specimen: peripheral blood, collected 28 days after the second AZD1222 dose. The CDR3 here is CASSLDRGRANSPLHF. The DNA for the CDR3 is TGTGCCAGCAGCTTAGATCGGGGCAGGGCAAATTCACCCCTCCACTTT.